The 27 T cell receptor beta chains below come from one sample, sequenced in a study of cytomegalovirus exposure and HLA in healthy donors. This PCR relied on a set of 60 Vbeta primers and 13 Jbeta primers. Assay: immunoSEQ multiplex PCR; the TCRdb copy retains only in-frame clones and omits some. The profile shows 100,000 to 150,000 clones, roughly 18% of them singletons. Input material: PBMCs. Source of these receptors: a female donor in good health and CMV-seropositive.

This clone was recorded a few times. V is TRBV7-3 and J is TRBJ1-1, with no clear D. This CDR3 is built from 13 residues. From germline, CDR1 is SGHTA and CDR2 FQGTGA. V was shortened by 2 bases and J by 5 bases, with 9 bases between the two germline ends. CDR3 sequence: CASSLLRETEAFF. DNA for the CDR3: TGTGCCAGCAGCTTACTTCGGGAAACTGAAGCTTTCTTT. Filled out from reference TRBV7-3 and TRBJ1-1, the complete variable domain reads GAGVSQTPSNKVTEKGKYVELRCDPISGHTALYWYRQSLGQGPEFLIYFQGTGAADDSGLPNDRFFAVRPEGSVSTLKIQRTERGDSAVYLCASSLLRETEAFFGQGTRLTVV.

The rearrangement links TRBV27 to TRBJ2-7; 11 bases line up with TRBD2. The CDR3 covers 17 residues. J was trimmed by 0 bases and V by 5 bases; bases with no gene match: 9. CDR1 and CDR2 from the germline V gene are MNHEY and SMNVEV (reference sequence). Written as DNA, the CDR3 is TGTGCCAGCAGTCCCCGGGTAGGGACTAGCGGCTCCTACGAGCAGTACTTC. Its protein product is CASSPRVGTSGSYEQYF.

This clone was found a few times. The chain combines TRBV28 with TRBJ2-5; D is possibly TRBD1 (6 bases). This CDR3 region has 16 residues. CDR1 is MDHEN, CDR2 SYDVKM, per germline. V gave up 5 bases and J gave up 5 bases, with 21 bases separating them. The CDR3 nucleotides are TGTGCCAGCAGTCATCTTAATGGACAGCCCCGGGAGACCCAGTACTTC. It yields the protein CASSHLNGQPRETQYF.

Only a few counts were recorded for this clone. J is TRBJ1-4 and V is TRBV5-1; 11 bases line up with TRBD1. The V and J ends lost 3 bases and 3 bases, in that order; junction bases with no gene match: 7. CDR3 length equals 17 residues. The germline CDR1 and CDR2 sequences are SGHRS and YFSETQ. CDR3 loop: CASSSRTGGIPNEKLFF. CDR3 nucleotide sequence: TGCGCCAGCAGCTCACGGACAGGGGGCATCCCTAATGAAAAACTGTTTTTT.

The CDR3 loop is CASSSLADEKLFF. The CDR3 DNA reads TGTGCCAGCAGTTCCCTCGCGGATGAAAAACTGTTTTTT. The J gene is TRBJ1-4, the V gene TRBV7-9; D call uncertain. V was trimmed by 6 bases and J by 6 bases, leaving 11 bases between them. The CDR3 is made up of 13 amino acids. Germline V lookup: CDR1 SEHNR, CDR2 FQNEAQ (reference sequence).

This clone has a handful of counts. The rearrangement links TRBV9 to TRBJ1-1; TRBD1 agrees at 7 bases. The CDR3 spans 15 residues. Per germline, CDR1 SGDLS and CDR2 YYNGEE. Trimming removed 6 bases from V and 5 bases from J; junction bases left unmatched: 13. CDR3 amino acids: CASTPDQGGWTEAFF. The CDR3 nucleotides read TGTGCCAGCACGCCGGATCAAGGGGGCTGGACTGAAGCTTTCTTT.

In this sample, this clone turned up a few times. This chain uses TRBV6-6 with TRBJ1-1; 9 nucleotides agree with TRBD1. V dropped 4 bases and J dropped 0; count of bases not matched to a gene: 3. The CDR3 is made up of 15 amino acids. Germline V gene lookup returns CDR1 MNHNY and CDR2 SVGAGI (reference sequence). CDR3 bases: TGTGCCAGCAGTTCCCACAGGGGGCTGAACACTGAAGCTTTCTTT. This codes for CASSSHRGLNTEAFF.

The chain combines TRBV11-2 with TRBJ1-2, with TRBD1 as a possible D gene (6 bases). V lost 5 bases to trimming and J lost 4 bases, with 14 bases between them. Germline lookup yields CDR1 SGHAT and CDR2 FQNNGV. The CDR3 spans 14 residues. CDR3 amino acids: CASSRTTGSYGYTF. As DNA, the CDR3 is TGTGCCAGCAGCCGAACAACAGGGTCCTATGGCTACACCTTC.

The J gene is TRBJ2-3, the V gene TRBV7-8, with 7 bases aligning to TRBD2. Germline assignment: CDR1 SGHVS and CDR2 FQNEAQ. The CDR3 extends over 16 amino acids. J was trimmed by 5 bases and V by 5 bases; bases with no gene match: 13. CDR3 sequence reads: CASSLSVAGALDTQYF. The CDR3 nucleotides read TGTGCCAGCAGCCTAAGCGTGGCGGGAGCTTTAGATACGCAGTATTTT.

This chain links TRBV30 with TRBJ2-5; tentatively, D is TRBD1 (5 bases). The CDR3 is made up of 11 amino acids. Trimming took off 1 base at V and 10 bases at J, with 10 bases between the two ends. The germline gives CDR1 GTSNPN, CDR2 SVGIG (reference sequence). CDR3 coding DNA: TGTGCCTGGAGTGGTGGGGCCATCCAGTACTTC. The encoded protein is CAWSGGAIQYF.

This chain connects TRBV7-9 to TRBJ2-7, with TRBD1 as a possible D gene (6 bases). The CDR3 spans 14 residues. Germline V gene lookup returns CDR1 SEHNR and CDR2 FQNEAQ (reference sequence). The V end lost 2 bases, the J end lost 1 base, and 9 bases lay between the germline ends. DNA for the CDR3: TGTGCCAGCAGCTTATACAGGGATTCCTACGAGCAGTACTTC. This gives the protein CASSLYRDSYEQYF.

The rearrangement joins TRBV7-2 to TRBJ2-7; TRBD2 matches at 12 bases. V was clipped by 5 bases and J by 6 bases; unmatched bases: 8. In germline, CDR1 is SGHTA, CDR2 FQGNSA. This CDR3 comprises 15 residues. The CDR3, as DNA: TGTGCCAGCAGCCGCTGGACTAGCGGGATGCGCGAGCAGTACTTC. Its protein is CASSRWTSGMREQYF. The full variable domain, in which reference TRBV7-2 and TRBJ2-7 provide the parts outside the CDR3, is GAGVSQSPSNKVTEKGKDVELRCDPISGHTALYWYRQSLGQGLEFLIYFQGNSAPDKSGLPSDRFSAERTGGSVSTLTIQRTQQEDSAVYLCASSRWTSGMREQYFGPGTRLTVT.

This sequence joins TRBV28 and TRBJ2-5; tentative D call: TRBD2 (7 bases). The CDR3 has 16 residues. From germline, CDR1 is MDHEN and CDR2 SYDVKM. With 4 bases removed from V and 5 bases from J, the gap between germline ends came to 20 bases. This CDR3 reads CASSSALGGLWETQYF. The CDR3 DNA sequence: TGTGCCAGCAGTTCCGCCCTCGGGGGGCTCTGGGAGACCCAGTACTTC.

This clone was picked up a small number of times. The rearrangement joins TRBV7-9 to TRBJ2-5; D is perhaps TRBD2 (6 bases). V dropped 5 bases and J dropped 2 bases, with 9 bases sitting between them. The CDR3 sequence is 13 residues long. Germline V gives CDR1 SEHNR, CDR2 FQNEAQ (reference sequence). CDR3 in DNA: TGTGCCAGCAGCATTAGCGGACAAGAGACCCAGTACTTC. Its translation: CASSISGQETQYF.

The rearrangement uses TRBV5-6 and TRBJ2-5; D possibly corresponds to TRBD1 (6 bases). V was clipped by 4 bases and J by 2 bases, with 15 bases between them. CDR1 is SGHDT, CDR2 YYEEEE, per germline. CDR3 length: 15 amino acids. The CDR3 here is CASSLPGTLQETQYF. The DNA for the CDR3 is TGTGCCAGCAGCCTACCCGGGACACTGCAAGAGACCCAGTACTTC.

This clone has just a few counts. The chain uses TRBV15 and TRBJ1-6, with D perhaps matching TRBD1 (5 bases). CDR1 and CDR2 from the germline V gene are LNHNV and YYDKDF (reference sequence). V dropped 1 base and J dropped 0 bases, with 7 bases sitting between them. The CDR3 runs to 16 residues. CDR3 sequence: CATSRAGDSYNSPLHF. The CDR3 coding sequence is TGTGCCACCAGCAGAGCGGGGGACTCCTATAATTCACCCCTCCACTTT.

This chain uses TRBV4-2 with TRBJ2-5, with TRBD2 identical over 8 bases. Germline V gives CDR1 LGHNA, CDR2 YNFKEQ. Trimming removed 4 bases from V and 4 bases from J; junction bases left unmatched: 8. The CDR3 is 15 residues long. The CDR3 loop reads CASSPRGLAGETQYF. CDR3 nucleotide sequence: TGTGCCAGCAGCCCCCGCGGGCTAGCGGGAGAGACCCAGTACTTC.

The chain couples TRBV28 to TRBJ1-4; TRBD1 is a possible D gene (6 bases). This CDR3 comprises 15 residues. V was cut by 4 bases and J by 2 bases, with 11 bases left in between. From germline, CDR1 is MDHEN and CDR2 SYDVKM. The CDR3 nucleotides are TGTGCCAGCAGTTACAGGGATTGGACTAATGAAAAACTGTTTTTT. Translation: CASSYRDWTNEKLFF.

This clone was detected a few times. The chain joins TRBV6-5 to TRBJ2-5; D possibly corresponds to TRBD1 (5 bases). The germline gives CDR1 MNHEY, CDR2 SVGAGI. This CDR3 is built from 13 residues. V was clipped by 10 bases and J by 7 bases, with 19 bases between them. The DNA of the CDR3 is TGTGCCACCTACGACAGTGTACGAAGGACCCAGTACTTC. The encoded protein is CATYDSVRRTQYF.

V and J are TRBV28 and TRBJ2-7; tentative D call: TRBD2 (5 bases). Trimming pared 5 bases from V and 0 bases from J, leaving 11 bases between. In germline, CDR1 is MDHEN, CDR2 SYDVKM. The CDR3 spans 14 residues. The CDR3 nucleotides are TGTGCCAGCAGTATCGGGGTTGGCTCCTACGAGCAGTACTTC. Its protein product is CASSIGVGSYEQYF.

This clone turned up a few times. This chain links TRBV7-2 with TRBJ1-1, with a possible D match to TRBD1 (5 bases). Germline lookup yields CDR1 SGHTA and CDR2 FQGNSA. The CDR3 totals 12 residues. Trimming left V 11 bases short and J 0 bases short, with 10 bases between. CDR3 loop: CAGGGLNTEAFF. CDR3 nucleotides: TGTGCCGGGGGGGGATTGAACACTGAAGCTTTCTTT.

The chain carries TRBV6-5 and TRBJ2-7; the match to TRBD1 covers 11 bases. This CDR3 is 16 amino acids long. V was clipped by 4 bases and J by 3 bases; unmatched bases: 8. From germline, CDR1 is MNHEY and CDR2 SVGAGI. CDR3: CASSSSPGQGGYEQYF. The CDR3 DNA reads as TGTGCCAGCAGTTCGTCACCGGGACAGGGGGGCTACGAGCAGTACTTC.

This clone has more than one count but fewer than ten. V gene TRBV28 combines with J gene TRBJ1-2; a possible D gene is TRBD1 (6 bases). With 6 bases removed from V and 5 bases from J, the gap between germline ends came to 13 bases. The CDR3 is 13 residues long. Germline V lookup: CDR1 MDHEN, CDR2 SYDVKM. This CDR3 is CASRGTPTYGYTF. The CDR3 region has the DNA TGTGCCAGCAGAGGGACACCCACTTATGGCTACACCTTC.

Written as DNA, the CDR3 is TGTGCCAGCAGTGTGGGACTAGCGGAAGAGACCCAGTACTTC. It yields the protein CASSVGLAEETQYF. The chain combines TRBV6-1 with TRBJ2-5; 11 bases agree with TRBD2. With V trimmed by 4 bases and J by 3 bases, 1 base remained unmatched. This CDR3 has 14 amino acids. The V gene's germline CDR1 is MNHNS and CDR2 SASEGT.

This clone was counted between two and nine times. The gene calls are TRBV30 and TRBJ2-3, with TRBD2 as a possible D gene (6 bases). Trimming removed 1 base from V and 4 bases from J, with 15 bases in between. The CDR3 runs to 15 residues. Germline V gene data show CDR1 as GTSNPN and CDR2 as SVGIG (reference sequence). The CDR3 spells CAWSGRGDLADTQYF. CDR3 DNA: TGTGCCTGGAGTGGGCGCGGGGATCTTGCAGATACGCAGTATTTT.

The rearrangement uses TRBV28 and TRBJ2-7; TRBD2 matches at 9 bases. CDR1 is MDHEN, CDR2 SYDVKM, per germline. Trimming took 7 bases from V and 4 from J; bases not matched to a gene: 8. The CDR3 is 14 residues long. The CDR3 protein is CASKRSGRLYEQYF. The DNA of the CDR3 is TGTGCCAGCAAAAGAAGCGGGAGGCTGTACGAGCAGTACTTC.

For this clone: The same CDR3 also results from other DNA sequences found in this sample. The V gene is TRBV5-1, the J gene TRBJ2-7; 7 bases are shared with TRBD1. The V gene's germline CDR1 is SGHRS and CDR2 YFSETQ. The CDR3 has 13 amino acids. J was trimmed by 2 bases and V by 4 bases; bases with no gene match: 3. The CDR3 is CASSPGQTYEQYF. The DNA of the CDR3 is TGCGCCAGCAGCCCGGGACAGACCTACGAGCAGTACTTC.